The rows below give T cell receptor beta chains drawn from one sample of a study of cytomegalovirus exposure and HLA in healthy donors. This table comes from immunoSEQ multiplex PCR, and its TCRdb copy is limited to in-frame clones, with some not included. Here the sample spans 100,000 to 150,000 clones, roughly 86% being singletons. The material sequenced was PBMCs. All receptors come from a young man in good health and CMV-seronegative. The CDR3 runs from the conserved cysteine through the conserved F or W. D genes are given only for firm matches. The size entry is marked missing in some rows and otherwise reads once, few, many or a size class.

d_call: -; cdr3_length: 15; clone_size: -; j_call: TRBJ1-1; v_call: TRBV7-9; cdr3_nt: TGTTCCAGCAGCTTAGAGGCAGGGCCCGTTGGTGAAGCTTTCTTT; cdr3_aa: CSSSLEAGPVGEAFF
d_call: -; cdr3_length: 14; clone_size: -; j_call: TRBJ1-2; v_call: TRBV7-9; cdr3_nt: TGTGCCAGCAGCCCGGATACCCAGGGATCTGGCTACACCTTC; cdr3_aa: CASSPDTQGSGYTF
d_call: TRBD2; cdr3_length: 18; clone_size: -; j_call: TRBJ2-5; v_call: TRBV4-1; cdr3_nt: TGCGCCAGCAGCCAAGTGCTAGCGGGGGGTTTATCGGGTGAGACCCAGTACTTC; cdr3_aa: CASSQVLAGGLSGETQYF
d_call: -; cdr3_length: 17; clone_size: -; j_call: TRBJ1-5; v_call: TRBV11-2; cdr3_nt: TGTGCCAGCAGCTTAGTAGGCAGGGCGGTGGGCAATCAGCCCCAGCATTTT; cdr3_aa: CASSLVGRAVGNQPQHF
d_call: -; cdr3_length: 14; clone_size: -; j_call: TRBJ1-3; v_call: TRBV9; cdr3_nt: TGTGCCAGCAGCCCGACAGACTCTGGAAACACCATATATTTT; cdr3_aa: CASSPTDSGNTIYF
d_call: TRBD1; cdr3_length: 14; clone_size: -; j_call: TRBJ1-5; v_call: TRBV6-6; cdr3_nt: TGTGCCAGCAGCCCGGACAGGGTTAATCAGCCCCAGCATTTT; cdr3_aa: CASSPDRVNQPQHF
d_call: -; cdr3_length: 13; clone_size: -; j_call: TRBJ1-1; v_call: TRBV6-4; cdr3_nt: TGTGCCAGCAGTTCGACGGGGAACACTGAAGCTTTCTTT; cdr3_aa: CASSSTGNTEAFF
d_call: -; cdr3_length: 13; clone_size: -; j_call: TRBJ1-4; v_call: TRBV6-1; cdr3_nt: TGTGCCAGCAGTGAAGTTCTTAATGAAAAACTGTTTTTT; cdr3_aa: CASSEVLNEKLFF
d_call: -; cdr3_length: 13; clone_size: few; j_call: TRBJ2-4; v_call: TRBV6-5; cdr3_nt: TGTGCCAGCAGCCTAGGTCCCAAAAACATTCAGTACTTC; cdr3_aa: CASSLGPKNIQYF
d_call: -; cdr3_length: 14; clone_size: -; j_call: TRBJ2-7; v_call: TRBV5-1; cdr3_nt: TGCGCCAGCAAAGTGATGGAGAGCTCCTACGAGCAGTACTTC; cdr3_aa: CASKVMESSYEQYF
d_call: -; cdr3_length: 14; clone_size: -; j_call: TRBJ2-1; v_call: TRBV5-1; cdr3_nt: TGCGCCAGCAGCTTGGATTCTCAGGGGAATGAGCAGTTCTTC; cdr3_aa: CASSLDSQGNEQFF
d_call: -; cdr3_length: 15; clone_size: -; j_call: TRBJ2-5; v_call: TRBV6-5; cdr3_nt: TGTGCCAGCACCCCGCGCACCAGGGGTCAAGAGACCCAGTACTTC; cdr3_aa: CASTPRTRGQETQYF
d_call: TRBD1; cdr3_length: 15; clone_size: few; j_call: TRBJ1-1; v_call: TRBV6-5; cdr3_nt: TGTGCCAGCAGTTTCACAGGGGCGGGGAACACTGAAGCTTTCTTT; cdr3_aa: CASSFTGAGNTEAFF
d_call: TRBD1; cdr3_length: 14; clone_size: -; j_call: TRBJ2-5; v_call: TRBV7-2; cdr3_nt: TGTGCCAGCAGCTTAGGAGCAGGGGGACAGACCCAGTACTTC; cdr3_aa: CASSLGAGGQTQYF
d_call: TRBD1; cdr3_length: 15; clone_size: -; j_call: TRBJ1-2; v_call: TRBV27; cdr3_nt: TGTGCCAGCAGTCCAAACAGGGGCGCTAACTATGGCTACACCTTC; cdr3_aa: CASSPNRGANYGYTF
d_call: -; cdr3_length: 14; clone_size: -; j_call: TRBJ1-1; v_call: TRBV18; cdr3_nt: TGTGCCAGCTCACCAAGGGCGGGAACGACTGAAGCTTTCTTT; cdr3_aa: CASSPRAGTTEAFF